This TCR beta chain is from a study of OX40 agonist ivuxolimab in advanced cancers. Study-level information: As their treatment, patients were administered ivuxolimab, an agonistic anti-OX40 (CD134) antibody. Participants averaged roughly 57 years of age (range about 23 to 80) and were less than 85% male. Findings and caveats of the study: At 0.1 to 3.0 mg/kg and by week 6, clonal expansion occurred in CD4+ and CD8+ blood T cells. It was also the case that some nonresponders had low normalized T-cell clonal expansion.

To note about this clone: The antigen is undetermined.

V lost 0 bases, J lost 7 bases, and 17 bases lay in between. Germline loops: CDR1 SGHRS, CDR2 YFSETQ. The CDR3 is made up of 15 amino acids. Using immunoSEQ multiplex PCR, the repertoire was profiled, and TCRdb retains in-frame clones only, with some absent. The sample yields fewer than 90,000 clones, 80% to 90% seen once. The sample was CD4+ or CD8+ T cells sorted from blood, taken in a trial of the OX40 agonist ivuxolimab. This chain links TRBV5-1 with TRBJ2-7, with a tentative D call TRBD2 (5 bases). This sequence was found in an adult with an advanced solid tumor such as melanoma, head and neck, liver or kidney cancer. This chain's CDR3 is CASSLGPDGVWEQYF. For the CDR3, the DNA is TGCGCCAGCAGCTTGGGGCCCGACGGGGTATGGGAGCAGTACTTC. The entire variable domain, with the rest obtained from reference TRBV5-1 and TRBJ2-7, is as follows: KAGVTQTPRYLIKTRGQQVTLSCSPISGHRSVSWYQQTPGQGLQFLFEYFSETQRNKGNFPGRFSGRQFSNSRSEMNVSTLELGDSALYLCASSLGPDGVWEQYFGPGTRLTVT.